The 15 T cell receptor beta chains below all came from one sample that was sequenced in a study of CD8 T cells in ankylosing spondylitis. Overall study findings and caveats: What seemed typical of ankylosing spondylitis blood was a TCR beta motif built from several highly homologous variants.

TCRdb fed the 5' RACE reads into MiXCR, producing one record per CDR3 protein. The repertoire holds a few hundred thousand distinct CDR3 sequences, with about a sixth as singletons. No antigens are known for them. Material: blood, either unsorted or a sorted T cell fraction (not recorded which). Receptors originate from a male donor with ankylosing spondylitis.

The rearrangement links TRBV7-9 to TRBJ2-5; D ambiguous. V lost 6 bases, J lost 5 bases, and 7 bases lay in between. The CDR3 sequence is 11 residues long. The germline CDR1 and CDR2 sequences are SEHNR and FQNEAQ (reference sequence). The DNA of the CDR3 is TGTGCCAGCAGGGTCGGGGAGACCCAGTACTTC. Translating it yields CASRVGETQYF.

In its sample, this clonotype was seen many times. This chain connects TRBV29-1 to TRBJ2-7, with D uncertain. Trimming stripped 6 bases from V and 4 bases from J, with 13 bases between. The CDR3 spans 12 residues. The germline CDR1 and CDR2 sequences are SQVTM and ANQGSEA. This CDR3 is CSVTGLSYEQYF. The CDR3 region has the DNA TGCAGCGTGACCGGATTGAGTTACGAGCAGTACTTC.

This clonotype turned up a few times. The chain carries TRBV5-1 and TRBJ1-5, with D possibly TRBD1 on 5 matching bases. The V gene's germline CDR1 is SGHRS and CDR2 YFSETQ. Trimming shortened V by 3 bases and J by 5 bases, and 12 bases separated the two germline ends. This CDR3 is 14 amino acids long. The CDR3 DNA follows: TGCGCCAGCAGCTCGGGACTTTCGGATCAGCCCCAGCATTTT. It translates to CASSSGLSDQPQHF.

This chain connects TRBV7-9 to TRBJ1-2; no definite D call. V dropped 3 bases and J dropped 5 bases, with 16 bases sitting between them. CDR3 length equals 15 residues. From germline, CDR1 is SEHNR and CDR2 FQNEAQ (reference sequence). The CDR3: CASSFAETGIYGYTF. As DNA, the CDR3 is TGTGCCAGCAGCTTTGCAGAAACGGGGATATATGGCTACACCTTC. The full variable domain, in which reference TRBV7-9 and TRBJ1-2 provide the parts outside the CDR3, is DTGVSQNPRHKITKRGQNVTFRCDPISEHNRLYWYRQTLGQGPEFLTYFQNEAQLEKSRLLSDRFSAERPKGSFSTLEIQRTEQGDSAMYLCASSFAETGIYGYTFGSGTRLTVV.

V gene TRBV6-1 combines with J gene TRBJ2-7; D is uncertain. Trimming shortened V by 7 bases and J by 3 bases, and 4 bases separated the two germline ends. CDR3 length equals 10 residues. Looked up from germline, CDR1 is MNHNS and CDR2 is SASEGT. The CDR3 bases are TGTGCCAGCAAAGACTACGAGCAGTACTTC. Protein product: CASKDYEQYF.

CDR3 bases: TGCGCCACCCGACCGGACGGGTCCGGGGAGCTGTTTTTT. Translation: CATRPDGSGELFF. The V and J genes are TRBV10-2 and TRBJ2-2; the D is unclear. The CDR3 has 13 residues. Trimming removed 10 bases from V and 6 bases from J, with 15 bases in between. The germline V gene encodes CDR1 WSHSY and CDR2 SAAADI.

With respect to this clonotype: Germline and junction disagree at one end, which may indicate a read error. CDR3 amino acids: CCARDLGGQTTNYGYTF. The CDR3 DNA sequence: TGCTGTGCTAGAGATCTCGGGGGGCAGACCACTAACTATGGCTACACCTTC. V and J are TRBV20-1 and TRBJ1-2; tentative D call: TRBD1 (6 bases). Germline lookup yields CDR1 DFQATT and CDR2 SNEGSKA (reference sequence). The CDR3 sequence is 17 residues long.

The chain has TRBV29-1 and TRBJ2-5; either TRBD1 or TRBD2 may supply D (6 bases each). The germline V gene has CDR1 SQVTM and CDR2 ANQGSEA. The CDR3 contains 13 residues. The V end lost 1 base, the J end lost 5 bases, and 11 bases lay between the germline ends. In nucleotides, the CDR3 is TGCAGCGTTGAAGGCGGAGGGGGGGAGACCCAGTACTTC. The encoded protein is CSVEGGGGETQYF.

The rearrangement joins TRBV20-1 to TRBJ2-1; 9 nucleotides align to TRBD2. J lost 7 bases, V lost 0 bases, and 16 bases had no gene match. The V gene's germline CDR1 is DFQATT and CDR2 SNEGSKA (reference sequence). The length of the CDR3 is 18 residues. CDR3 in amino acids: CSARDVVGERGAQNEQFF. For the CDR3, the DNA is TGCAGTGCTAGAGATGTGGTGGGGGAGCGGGGGGCCCAAAATGAGCAGTTCTTC.

The rearrangement links TRBV10-2 to TRBJ2-1; possible D gene TRBD2, 6 bases. V lost 6 bases and J 2 bases, leaving 17 bases between the germline ends. CDR3 length equals 16 residues. In germline, CDR1 is WSHSY, CDR2 SAAADI. The CDR3 DNA reads TGCGCCAGCAGCGACCTACTAGCTGTGCCCTACAATGAGCAGTTCTTC. Protein sequence: CASSDLLAVPYNEQFF.

This clonotype was detected many times. The genes are TRBV12-3 or TRBV12-4 and TRBJ1-5, with a tentative D call TRBD1 (6 bases). This CDR3 has 15 amino acids. Between the trimmed V and J ends, which lost 5 bases and 4 bases, there was a span of 15 bases. The CDR3 spells CASSPGGLGNQPQHF. Here the CDR3 DNA reads TGTGCCAGCAGTCCTGGGGGGCTTGGAAATCAGCCCCAGCATTTT.

This clonotype was seen only a few times. A read error may account for a junction end that differs from germline. J is TRBJ1-3 and V is TRBV11-2; D might be TRBD1 (6 bases). CDR3 size: 16 residues. Germline V CDR1 and CDR2: SGHAT, FQNNGV. CDR3 nucleotides: TGTGCCAGCAGCTTAGCCTACTCAGGGGCTGGAACCACCATATATTTT. It yields the protein CASSLAYSGAGTTIYF.

This clonotype came up a few times. The rearrangement links TRBV5-1 to TRBJ1-5; tentative D call: TRBD1 (6 bases). The CDR3 consists of 17 residues. Germline V lookup: CDR1 SGHRS, CDR2 YFSETQ. V lost 8 bases and J 6 bases, leaving 27 bases between the germline ends. This CDR3 reads CARSSFLLSGECQPQHF. The CDR3, as DNA: TGCGCCAGGAGCAGCTTTCTCCTGTCAGGGGAATGTCAGCCCCAGCATTTT. Looking up the rest from reference TRBV5-1 and TRBJ1-5 gives the full variable domain: KAGVTQTPRYLIKTRGQQVTLSCSPISGHRSVSWYQQTPGQGLQFLFEYFSETQRNKGNFPGRFSGRQFSNSRSEMNVSTLELGDSALYLCARSSFLLSGECQPQHFGDGTRLSIL.

This clonotype was found a few times. The V gene is TRBV5-1, the J gene TRBJ2-1, with 8 bases that match TRBD2. After removal of 0 bases from V and 3 bases from J, the junction contained 5 bases not matched to a gene. The CDR3 covers 16 residues. Per the germline V gene, CDR1 is SGHRS and CDR2 is YFSETQ. This CDR3 reads CASSLERSGSYNEQFF. The CDR3 region has the DNA TGCGCCAGCAGCTTGGAGAGAAGCGGGAGCTACAATGAGCAGTTCTTC.

This clonotype came up a few times. The chain recombines TRBV7-9 with TRBJ2-1, with D tentatively TRBD1 or TRBD2 (5 bases each). The V gene's germline CDR1 is SEHNR and CDR2 FQNEAQ (reference sequence). CDR3 length: 13 amino acids. The V gene lost 6 bases and the J gene lost 6 bases, with 12 bases spanning the gap. Here the CDR3 reads CASSPQAGNEQFF. The CDR3, as DNA: TGTGCCAGCAGTCCACAGGCGGGCAATGAGCAGTTCTTC.